This T cell receptor (beta chain) was obtained from a study of OX40 agonist ivuxolimab in advanced cancers. Findings and limits, study-wide: The study found that CD8+ T cells averaged more expanded clones than CD4+.

This table comes from immunoSEQ multiplex PCR, and its TCRdb copy is limited to in-frame clones, with some not included. The profile shows around 72,000 clones, 70% to 90% of them singletons. As regards this clone: Its antigen is currently unknown.

The CDR3 is 16 amino acids. Trimming removed 2 bases at V and 7 bases at J, with 15 bases between. Per germline, CDR1 SGHTA and CDR2 FQGNSA. The sequence was obtained from an adult with an advanced solid tumor such as melanoma, head and neck, liver or kidney cancer. Specimen: CD4+ or CD8+ T cells sorted from blood, collected in a trial of the OX40 agonist ivuxolimab. This rearrangement joins TRBV7-2 to TRBJ1-6; unclear D gene. The CDR3 nucleotides are TGTGCCAGCAGCTTAATCGCTCGGTCCGAGAATTCACCCCTCCACTTT. Protein: CASSLIARSENSPLHF.